This T cell receptor beta chain was captured by sequencing in a study of CD8 T cells in Susac syndrome. From blood CD8+ and CD4+ T cells, the TCR beta chain was sequenced. The patients who served as multiple sclerosis controls were treatment-naive and had stable or active relapsing-remitting disease that fulfilled the revised McDonald criteria. FACS enriched CD8+ TEMRA cells, while bulk CD8+ and CD4+ were negatively isolated. RNA, at 0.5 to 1 ug, was reverse transcribed with random hexamers. Multiplex immunoSEQ PCR targeted 54 Vbeta and 13 Jbeta TCR beta segments. One entry per CDR3 protein, called by TCRdb with MiXCR from the immunoSEQ multiplex PCR reads. The repertoire consists of fewer than 350,000 distinct CDR3 sequences, with roughly 85% occurring once and the leading ten covering roughly 0.21%. Germline CDR1 SGHAT, CDR2 FQDESV (reference sequence). V was pared by 5 bases and J by 8 bases, with 9 bases of the junction left unmatched. The CDR3 length is 14 residues.

The receptor's source is a human donor with multiple sclerosis. The chain combines TRBV11-1 with TRBJ2-3; TRBD1 matches 8 bases. Sequenced material: CD8+ T cells from PBMCs. The CDR3 sequence is CASSPRDRTPTQYF. CDR3 in DNA: TGTGCCAGCAGCCCCCGGGACAGGACTCCTACGCAGTATTTT.